The 7 T cell receptor beta chains below come from one sample, sequenced in a study of naive and memory T cell subsets. A UMI-containing oligonucleotide was joined by 3' ligation to the TCR cDNA template. Ligated cDNA underwent four rounds of PCR with nested alpha and beta constant region primers and SP2. TCRdb re-analysed the 5' RACE reads in MiXCR, keeping a single row per CDR3 protein. This sample has about 60,000 distinct CDR3 sequences, with 8% found just once. Receptors originate from a female donor in good health.

At least ten counts were recorded for this clonotype. This chain uses TRBV7-3 with TRBJ1-1; TRBD1 matches 7 bases. J was trimmed by 7 bases and V by 2 bases; bases with no gene match: 4. CDR1 and CDR2 (germline): SGHTA, FQGTGA. This CDR3 contains 13 residues. The CDR3 DNA is TGTGCCAGCAGCTTACTCGGACAGGTTGAAGCTTTCTTT. It is translated as CASSLLGQVEAFF. Using reference TRBV7-3 and TRBJ1-1 for the parts outside the CDR3, the full variable domain is GAGVSQTPSNKVTEKGKYVELRCDPISGHTALYWYRQSLGQGPEFLIYFQGTGAADDSGLPNDRFFAVRPEGSVSTLKIQRTERGDSAVYLCASSLLGQVEAFFGQGTRLTVV.

This clonotype was counted between two and nine times. The chain uses TRBV6-5 and TRBJ2-7, with D perhaps given as TRBD1 or TRBD2 (7 bases each). This CDR3 has 16 amino acids. V lost 0 bases to trimming and J lost 2 bases, with 14 bases between them. The germline V gene encodes CDR1 MNHEY and CDR2 SVGAGI. The DNA of the CDR3 is TGTGCCAGCAGTTACTCGGGGGGGGACAGAGCCTACGAGCAGTACTTC. Translated, it gives CASSYSGGDRAYEQYF.

DNA of the CDR3: TGTGCCATCAGAGGTTCGGGACAGGGGGCGTCCTACGAGCAGTACTTC. Translated, it gives CAIRGSGQGASYEQYF. The rearrangement joins TRBV10-3 to TRBJ2-7, with 12 positions matching TRBD1. From germline, CDR1 is ENHRY and CDR2 SYGVKD. The CDR3 runs to 16 residues. Trimming took 6 bases from V and 1 from J; bases not matched to a gene: 7.

The chain has TRBV28 and TRBJ2-7, with D possibly being TRBD1 (6 bases). Germline loops: CDR1 MDHEN, CDR2 SYDVKM. V was trimmed by 3 bases and J by 4 bases, leaving 16 bases between them. This CDR3 contains 15 residues. The CDR3 DNA reads as TGTGCCAGCAGTTTTAGGGGGTACTTAAGGTACGAGCAGTACTTC. Protein sequence: CASSFRGYLRYEQYF.

The chain combines TRBV28 with TRBJ2-5; D remains ambiguous. The CDR3 runs 11 residues. The germline V and J ends were trimmed by 5 bases and 1 base, with 2 bases remaining between them. Germline CDR1 is MDHEN and CDR2 is SYDVKM. The CDR3 DNA is TGTGCCAGCAGTGTCCAAGAGACCCAGTACTTC. Protein sequence: CASSVQETQYF.

The sample holds many counts of this clonotype. The CDR3 here is CASSEGGTNYEQYF. The DNA of the CDR3 is TGTGCCAGCAGTGAAGGGGGAACAAACTACGAGCAGTACTTC. This sequence joins TRBV25-1 and TRBJ2-7; perhaps D is TRBD1 or TRBD2 (5 bases each). CDR1 MGHDK and CDR2 SYGVNS come from the germline V gene. The germline V and J ends were trimmed by 2 bases and 3 bases, with 11 bases remaining between them. CDR3 length equals 14 residues.

This clonotype was observed a few times. The chain combines TRBV6-5 with TRBJ2-7; D perhaps matches TRBD1 (5 bases). V was shortened by 0 bases and J by 0 bases, with 12 bases between the two germline ends. Per germline, CDR1 MNHEY and CDR2 SVGAGI. This CDR3 has 16 amino acids. CDR3 residues: CASSYSMTENSYEQYF. DNA for the CDR3: TGTGCCAGCAGTTACTCGATGACAGAAAACTCCTACGAGCAGTACTTC.